The 10 T cell receptor beta chains listed next were all sequenced from one sample in a study of identical twins. A single record per CDR3 protein comes from TCRdb applying MiXCR to the 5' RACE reads. The table records roughly 250,000 distinct CDR3 sequences, about 14% of them present only once. Sequencing input: memory (CD45RO+) T cells sorted from blood. Receptors were obtained from a woman in her late teens or twenties in good health.

This clonotype was observed a few times. The rearrangement joins TRBV12-3 or TRBV12-4 to TRBJ1-2; TRBD1 is a possible D gene (6 bases). The V end was cut by 2 bases, the J end by 4 bases, with 20 bases between. The CDR3 sequence is 17 residues long. CDR3: CASSLMGLGQGSYGYTF. The CDR3, as DNA: TGTGCCAGCAGTTTAATGGGTCTCGGTCAGGGGAGCTATGGCTACACCTTC.

In its sample, this clonotype was seen many times. The genes are TRBV20-1 and TRBJ2-7, with TRBD1 matching over 9 bases. The CDR3 runs to 13 residues. CDR1 is DFQATT and CDR2 is SNEGSKA in the germline V gene (reference sequence). V was pared by 1 base and J by 3 bases, with 1 base of the junction left unmatched. The CDR3 protein is CSARGDRDYEQYF. The CDR3 bases are TGCAGTGCTAGAGGGGACAGGGACTACGAGCAGTACTTC.

This clonotype was recorded at least ten times. The chain couples TRBV12-3 or TRBV12-4 to TRBJ2-5; 9 positions agree with TRBD1. The CDR3 extends over 16 amino acids. V lost 6 bases to trimming and J lost 7 bases; unmatched junction nucleotides: 15. This CDR3 is CASSHYTGTGKRTQYF. CDR3 coding DNA: TGTGCCAGCAGCCATTACACCGGGACAGGGAAGAGGACCCAGTACTTC.

This clonotype was counted many times. V is TRBV7-9 and J is TRBJ2-3; TRBD1 agrees at 7 bases. In germline, CDR1 is SEHNR, CDR2 FQNEAQ (reference sequence). The V gene end was trimmed by 1 base and the J gene end by 4 bases; junction bases not matched to a gene: 5. The CDR3 consists of 15 residues. CDR3 loop: CASSLGQGRADTQYF. Here the CDR3 DNA reads TGTGCCAGCAGCTTAGGACAGGGCCGGGCAGATACGCAGTATTTT. The full variable domain, its missing parts supplied by reference TRBV7-9 and TRBJ2-3, is DTGVSQNPRHKITKRGQNVTFRCDPISEHNRLYWYRQTLGQGPEFLTYFQNEAQLEKSRLLSDRFSAERPKGSFSTLEIQRTEQGDSAMYLCASSLGQGRADTQYFGPGTRLTVL.

The rearrangement joins TRBV11-3 to TRBJ1-2; possibly TRBD1 for D (6 bases). The germline V gene encodes CDR1 SGHNT and CDR2 YENEEA. The CDR3 is 13 residues long. The V gene lost 10 bases and the J gene lost 7 bases, with 19 bases spanning the gap. The CDR3 loop reads CAIRGGIGGGYTF. CDR3 bases: TGTGCCATCAGAGGGGGGATCGGCGGTGGCTACACCTTC.

This clonotype has just a few counts. The genes are TRBV3-1 and TRBJ2-7, with 8 nucleotides matching TRBD1. From germline, CDR1 is LGHDT and CDR2 YNNKEL (reference sequence). V lost 7 bases and J lost 7; bases outside the gene matches: 9. CDR3 length equals 13 residues. CDR3 sequence (DNA): TGTGCCAGCACCCAGGGGGCGCGTAGAGAGCAGTACTTC. Its translation: CASTQGARREQYF.

This clonotype was seen ten or more times. This rearrangement joins TRBV20-1 to TRBJ2-3, with D possibly being TRBD2 (6 bases). The germline V and J ends were trimmed by 3 bases and 4 bases, with 14 bases remaining between them. The germline V gene has CDR1 DFQATT and CDR2 SNEGSKA (reference sequence). The CDR3 is 14 residues long. In DNA form, the CDR3 reads TGCAGTGCTAGCCCCGGGACTGCTGCAGATACGCAGTATTTT. It yields the protein CSASPGTAADTQYF.

The V and J genes are TRBV9 and TRBJ2-7; D ambiguous. This CDR3 spans 14 amino acids. The V and J ends lost 4 bases and 3 bases respectively, with 14 bases between them. Germline values: CDR1 SGDLS, CDR2 YYNGEE. DNA for the CDR3: TGTGCCAGCAGCCGTACCACGGATAACTACGAGCAGTACTTC. Its translation: CASSRTTDNYEQYF.

This clonotype was recorded at least ten times. The V and J genes are TRBV27 and TRBJ1-1; D is unclear. V was trimmed by 8 bases and J by 1 base, leaving 5 bases between them. Per the germline V gene, CDR1 is MNHEY and CDR2 is SMNVEV (reference sequence). This CDR3 contains 11 residues. The CDR3 DNA sequence: TGTGCCAGCGGACGGAACACTGAAGCTTTCTTT. Its protein is CASGRNTEAFF.

This clonotype was seen only a few times. The rearrangement joins TRBV7-9 to TRBJ2-2; 10 bases match TRBD1. The CDR3 is 15 residues long. Trimming took 6 bases from V and 7 from J; bases not matched to a gene: 8. CDR1 SEHNR and CDR2 FQNEAQ come from the germline V gene (reference sequence). DNA of the CDR3: TGTGCCAGCAGACCCGGGACAGGGGACCTCGGGGAGCTGTTTTTT. Translating gives CASRPGTGDLGELFF.